The sequence of this TCR beta chain was determined in a study of human T cells and chemical hapten exposure. The study, taken as a whole, reports: It was expanded TCRs that formed significantly more large CDR3 similarity clusters than controls did.

This clonotype was counted many times. The antigen is unknown. Sample time point: patch test 1, 2 weeks after DPC sensitization. Specified treatment: therapeutic diphenylcyclopropenone sensitization with weekly scalp DPC. In the authors' workflow: Between roughly 20,000 and 690,600 TCRs appeared in each sample, and the median stood at 95,638. TCRdb fed the RACE reads into MiXCR, producing one record per CDR3 protein. V and J calls and clone size were set by TCRdb, not the authors. The table records some 380,000 distinct CDR3 sequences, roughly 5% of them present only once. The CDR3 has 18 residues. Germline lookup yields CDR1 ENHRY and CDR2 SYGVKD. V was pared by 2 bases and J by 0 bases, with 10 bases of the junction left unmatched.

Sequencing was performed on whole blood, taken in connection with sensitization to the hapten diphenylcyclopropenone (DPC). The TCR originated in a woman in her forties or fifties with alopecia areata. Some clones in this sample may be carry-over from other donors' samples. V usage is TRBV10-3 and J usage is TRBJ2-7, with 10 bases identical to TRBD2. Here the CDR3 DNA reads TGTGCCATCAGTGAGGGACTAGCGGCGCCCGAAAGCTCCTACGAGCAGTACTTC. This encodes CAISEGLAAPESSYEQYF.